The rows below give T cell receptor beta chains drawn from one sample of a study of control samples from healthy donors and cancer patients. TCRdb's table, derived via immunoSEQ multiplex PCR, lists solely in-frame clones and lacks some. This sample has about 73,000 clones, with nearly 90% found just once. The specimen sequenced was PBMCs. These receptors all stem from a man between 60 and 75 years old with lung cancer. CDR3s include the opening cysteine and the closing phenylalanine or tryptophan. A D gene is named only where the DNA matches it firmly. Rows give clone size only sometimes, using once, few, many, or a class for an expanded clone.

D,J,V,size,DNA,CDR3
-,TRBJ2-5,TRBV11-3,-,TGTGCCAGCAGGCTCGGCGGAGAGACCCAGTACTTC,CASRLGGETQYF
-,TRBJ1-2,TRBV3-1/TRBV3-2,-,TGTGCCAGCAGCCGTCAGGGGAACTATGGCTACACCTTC,CASSRQGNYGYTF
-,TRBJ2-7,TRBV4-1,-,TGCGCCAGCAGCCAAGTTCCGGGCATCTACGAGCAGTACTTC,CASSQVPGIYEQYF
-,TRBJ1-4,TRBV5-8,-,TGTGCCTGCACACGATATAATGAAAAACTGTTTTTT,CACTRYNEKLFF
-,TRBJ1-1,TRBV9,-,TGTGCCAGCAGCGCGTCGACCTTACTGAACACTGAAGCTTTCTTT,CASSASTLLNTEAFF
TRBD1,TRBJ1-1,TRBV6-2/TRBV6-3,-,TGTGCCAGCAGTTACTTCACCGGGACAGAAGACACTGAAGCTTTCTTT,CASSYFTGTEDTEAFF
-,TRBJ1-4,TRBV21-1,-,TGTGCCAGCAGCAAAGTCCTCGGACAGGGGTCCGCAATTAATGAAAAACTGTTTTTT,CASSKVLGQGSAINEKLFF
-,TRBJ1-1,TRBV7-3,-,TGTGCCAGCAGCTCTTCCGGGGCTTTAAGTAGACCCCTCAATGAAGCTTTCTTT,CASSSSGALSRPLNEAFF
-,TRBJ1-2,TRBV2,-,TGTGCCAGCAGTGAAGCCCGGGGCTACACCTTC,CASSEARGYTF
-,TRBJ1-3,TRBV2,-,TGTGCCAGCAGTGGCATAGACTCTGGAAACACCATATATTTT,CASSGIDSGNTIYF
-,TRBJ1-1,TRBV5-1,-,TGCGCCAGCAGCCAGGACCGCAACACTGAAGCTTTCTTT,CASSQDRNTEAFF
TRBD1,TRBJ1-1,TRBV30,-,TGTGCCTGGAGATGGGACAGGGGTGAAGCTTTCTTT,CAWRWDRGEAFF
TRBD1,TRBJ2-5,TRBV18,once,TGTGCCAGCTCGCAGGCGGGACAGGTTGGAGAGACCCAGTACTTC,CASSQAGQVGETQYF
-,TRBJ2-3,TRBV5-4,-,TGTGCCAGCAGCTCCAAAATGGGCACAGATACGCAGTATTTT,CASSSKMGTDTQYF
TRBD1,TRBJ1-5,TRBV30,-,TGTGCCGGGACAGGGGTGAATAGCAATCAGCCCCAGCATTTT,CAGTGVNSNQPQHF
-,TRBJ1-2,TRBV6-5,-,TGTGCCAGCAGTCCTGTACAGGGTTTCACCTTC,CASSPVQGFTF
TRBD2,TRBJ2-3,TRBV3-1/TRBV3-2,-,TGTGCCAGCAGCCAAGGCCGGACTAGCGGGGGGCCCGAGAAGTATTTT,CASSQGRTSGGPEKYF
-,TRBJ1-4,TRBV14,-,TGTGCCAGCAGCCGAGGTTATAATGAAAAACTGTTTTTT,CASSRGYNEKLFF
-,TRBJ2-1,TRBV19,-,TGTGCCAGTAGTATTCCACACAATGAGCAGTTCTTC,CASSIPHNEQFF
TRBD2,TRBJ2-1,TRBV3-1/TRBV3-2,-,TGTGCCAGCAGTCCATCCCTGGGACTAGCGGGGGGACGTTACAATGAGCAGTTCTTC,CASSPSLGLAGGRYNEQFF
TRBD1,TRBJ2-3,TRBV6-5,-,TGTGCCAGCAGCCGCGGGACAGGGGATTCAGATACGCAGTATTTT,CASSRGTGDSDTQYF
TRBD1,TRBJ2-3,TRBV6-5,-,TGTGCCAGCAGGCCGGGACAGGGCACAGATACGCAGTATTTT,CASRPGQGTDTQYF